This T cell receptor beta chain was retrieved from a study of blood T cells in healthy people across ages (dated by TCRdb to between 2015 and 2017). For the wider study: In model experiments, template switching captured roughly one uniquely barcoded TCR beta cDNA molecule for every two T cells. To avoid experimental bias, donors of different ages were randomly spread across the sequencing lanes. Age-related changes in TCR beta repertoire diversity were measured in the study by deep sequencing normalized with unique cDNA molecular identifiers. Donors were grouped into four age groups: young (average about 15 years), middle-aged (over 35), aged (around 62) and long-lived (around 82). The study analyzed two additional independent replicas of 1 million unique cDNA reads from the same blood draw for two donors, one aged 18 to 30 and one aged 80 or older. Paper-wide results and their limitations: The CMV infection status of donors was not known, potentially confounding age-related changes in expanded clonotypes. Because profiling used bulk unsorted PBMCs, naive and antigen-experienced compartments could not be compared conclusively. Observed TCR beta diversity per million T cells fell roughly linearly with age, and a significant reduction was already apparent by age around 39. There was a strong correlation between observed TCR beta diversity and the percentage of naive T cells measured by flow cytometry. Compared with the aged group, more naive CD4+ T cells, fewer expanded clones and increased TCR diversity were shown by the long-lived group, suggesting age selection. Total diversity estimates from one million sequenced T cells were considered lower bounds and underestimates.

The library relied on 5' RACE. TCRdb records Illumina HiSeq 2500 as the sequencer. A second PCR of about 7 to 12 cycles was performed with a sample-barcoded 5' primer and a J-beta primer mix. A template-switch 5' adaptor carrying 12 random nucleotides introduced a unique molecular identifier onto each TCR beta cDNA molecule. At least 2.5 million CDR3-containing paired-end reads were obtained from each sample. The Mint cDNA synthesis kit, primed by a TRBC-specific oligonucleotide, was used to synthesize first-strand cDNA from all RNA. All cDNA was treated with uracil-DNA glycosylase and then went through a first 18-cycle PCR with the universal primers M1SS and BC2_uni_R. Per the authors' processing: For normalization, 1 million high-quality reads were randomly selected from each sample, with every read carrying a distinct molecular identifier. Instead of being binned into consensus sequences, reads with shared molecular identifiers were discarded. MiTCR, set to a Q25 quality threshold and the strictest error-elimination algorithm, was used for CDR3 identification, clonotype clustering and error correction. Lower-bound total TCR beta diversity was estimated with a nonparametric unseen species model using Euler transformation. Using fastp at Q25 and MiXCR, TCRdb reprocessed the public reads and kept productive beta chains. Rows are unified per CDR3 protein, each entry keeping the most common DNA and genes. These V and J calls are TCRdb output, not the study's own analysis. The sample contains about 1,500,000 distinct CDR3 sequences, roughly 40% of them found a single time. 7.9% of the sample is held by the ten biggest clonotypes.

The donors were some 39 Caucasian individuals from Russia, aged 6 to 90 years, who were systemically healthy. Each donor gave around 9 milliliters of peripheral blood, collected into EDTA-treated Vacutainer tubes. PBMCs were isolated by Ficoll-Paque density-gradient centrifugation, with at least 6 million obtained per sample. Total RNA, at least 5 micrograms per sample, was extracted from PBMCs with Trizol reagent. For every donor, flow cytometry on a PBMC aliquot measured the percentage of naive CD45RAhigh/CD27high T cells. Looking up the germline V gene (reference sequence) yields CDR1 LNHDA and CDR2 SQIVND. Deletion took 5 bases off V and 1 base off J, with a span of 12 bases between the germline ends. The CDR3 covers 15 residues, taking in both the cysteine and the phenylalanine. Here the CDR3 DNA is all that survives: 45 bases in frame from base 1. Of note for this clonotype: Its antigen is not yet known. Base qualities were left out, and no much larger clone turns up one base away.

Sequencing was carried out using blood. This chain is built from TRBV19 and TRBJ2-1; there is no confident call for the D gene. The clonotype originates from a woman between 18 and 29 years old in good health. This receptor carries the CDR3 CASSSAKGSYNEQFF. The nucleotides read TGTGCCAGTAGTTCCGCAAAGGGTTCCTACAATGAGCAGTTCTTC.